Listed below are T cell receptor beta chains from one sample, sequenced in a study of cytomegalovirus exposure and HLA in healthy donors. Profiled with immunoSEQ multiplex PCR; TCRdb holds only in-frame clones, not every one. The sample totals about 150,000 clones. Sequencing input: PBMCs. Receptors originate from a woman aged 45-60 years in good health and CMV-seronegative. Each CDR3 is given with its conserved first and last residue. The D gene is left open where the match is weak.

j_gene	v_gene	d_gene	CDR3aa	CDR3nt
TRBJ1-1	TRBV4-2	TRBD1	CASSQDEDRGFRMNTEAFF	TGTGCCAGCAGCCAAGATGAGGACAGGGGGTTTAGGATGAACACTGAAGCTTTCTTT
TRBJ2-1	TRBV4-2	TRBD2	CASSQDPTSAYNEQFF	TGTGCCAGCAGCCAAGATCCGACTAGCGCCTACAATGAGCAGTTCTTC
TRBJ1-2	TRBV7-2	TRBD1	CASSLAPGGGDGYTF	TGTGCCAGCAGCTTAGCCCCAGGGGGCGGTGATGGCTACACCTTC
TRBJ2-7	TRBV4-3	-	CASSRVQGPYEQYF	TGCGCCAGCAGCCGAGTACAGGGACCCTACGAGCAGTACTTC
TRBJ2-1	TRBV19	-	CASLARYNEQFF	TGTGCCAGTTTAGCCCGGTACAATGAGCAGTTCTTC
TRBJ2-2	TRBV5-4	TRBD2	CASRPGGAGDVTGELFF	TGTGCCAGCAGGCCGGGAGGTGCGGGAGATGTGACCGGGGAGCTGTTTTTT
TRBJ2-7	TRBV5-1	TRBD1	CASSLRQGSSYEQYF	TGCGCCAGCAGCTTGAGACAGGGGAGCTCCTACGAGCAGTACTTC
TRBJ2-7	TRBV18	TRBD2	CASSLQPQAGGLEQYF	TGTGCCAGCTCACTTCAACCGCAAGCGGGGGGGCTCGAGCAGTACTTC
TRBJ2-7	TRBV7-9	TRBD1	CASSFRDRDLYEQYF	TGTGCCAGCAGCTTCCGGGACAGGGACCTCTACGAGCAGTACTTC
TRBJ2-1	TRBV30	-	CAWSNYNEQFF	TGTGCCTGGTCAAATTACAATGAGCAGTTCTTC
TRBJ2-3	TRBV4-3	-	CASSQEQGTDTQYF	TGCGCCAGCAGCCAAGAACAGGGCACAGATACGCAGTATTTT
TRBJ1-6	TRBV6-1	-	CASSWEGIGNSPLHF	TGTGCCAGCAGTTGGGAGGGGATTGGGAATTCACCCCTCCACTTT
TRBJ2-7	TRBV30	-	CAWSGYPLSYEQYF	TGTGCCTGGAGTGGCTACCCCCTCTCCTACGAGCAGTACTTC
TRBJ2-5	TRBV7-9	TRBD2	CASSPRTSGYQETQYF	TGTGCCAGCAGCCCTCGGACTAGCGGGTACCAAGAGACCCAGTACTTC
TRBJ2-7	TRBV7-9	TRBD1	CASSQDRAGHEQYF	TGTGCCAGCAGCCAGGACAGGGCCGGCCACGAGCAGTACTTC
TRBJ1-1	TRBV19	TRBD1	CASSIRPGQSEAFF	TGTGCCAGTAGTATACGTCCGGGACAGAGTGAAGCTTTCTTT
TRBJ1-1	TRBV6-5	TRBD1	CASIRTGTLSEAFF	TGTGCCAGCATCCGGACAGGAACTCTGTCTGAAGCTTTCTTT
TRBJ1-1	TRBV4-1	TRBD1	CASTDRGKLGTEAFF	TGCGCCAGCACCGACAGGGGAAAGTTGGGTACTGAAGCTTTCTTT
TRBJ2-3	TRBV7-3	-	CASSDSGDSTDTQYF	TGTGCCAGCAGCGATAGCGGAGATAGCACAGATACGCAGTATTTT
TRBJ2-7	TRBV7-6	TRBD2	CASSLGVAGGPHEQYF	TGTGCCAGCAGCTTAGGGGTAGCGGGAGGGCCCCACGAGCAGTACTTC
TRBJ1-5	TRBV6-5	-	CASSYYGEQPQHF	TGTGCCAGCAGTTATTACGGGGAGCAGCCCCAGCATTTT
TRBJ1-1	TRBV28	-	CASQLPDRTEAFF	TGTGCCAGCCAACTCCCCGACAGAACTGAAGCTTTCTTT
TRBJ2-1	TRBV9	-	CASSPEGGGIYNEQFF	TGTGCCAGCAGCCCAGAGGGGGGGGGCATCTACAATGAGCAGTTCTTC
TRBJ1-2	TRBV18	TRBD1	CASSPLGQGIHGYTF	TGTGCCAGCTCACCACTGGGACAGGGTATCCATGGCTACACCTTC
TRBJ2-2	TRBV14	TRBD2	CASSQDRLTSAANTGELFF	TGTGCCAGCAGCCAAGATAGGCTGACTAGCGCAGCGAACACCGGGGAGCTGTTTTTT
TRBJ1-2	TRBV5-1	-	CASSARDRGQGGYTF	TGCGCCAGCAGCGCGCGCGATAGGGGACAAGGGGGCTACACCTTC
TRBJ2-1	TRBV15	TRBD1	CATHRDRELSNEQFF	TGTGCCACCCACAGGGACAGAGAGCTTAGCAATGAGCAGTTCTTC
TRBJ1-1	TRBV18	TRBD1	CASSPMGQMNTEAFF	TGTGCCAGCTCACCCATGGGACAGATGAACACTGAAGCTTTCTTT
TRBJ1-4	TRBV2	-	CASKGGGVGKLFF	TGTGCCAGCAAGGGCGGGGGAGTGGGAAAACTGTTTTTT
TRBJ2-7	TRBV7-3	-	CASSPVAGSYEQYF	TGTGCCAGCAGCCCGGTGGCGGGGTCCTACGAGCAGTACTTC
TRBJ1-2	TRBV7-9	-	CASSLTGLKPDYTF	TGTGCCAGCAGCTTAACAGGGCTCAAGCCGGATTACACCTTC
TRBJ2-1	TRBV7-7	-	CASSSGSGNEQFF	TGTGCCAGCAGCTCAGGCAGCGGCAACGAGCAGTTCTTC
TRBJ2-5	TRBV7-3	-	CASSLTGAKETQYF	TGTGCCAGCAGCTTAACAGGGGCCAAAGAGACCCAGTACTTC
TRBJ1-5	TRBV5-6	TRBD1	CASSRGQPNQPQHF	TGTGCCAGCAGCAGGGGACAGCCCAATCAGCCCCAGCATTTT
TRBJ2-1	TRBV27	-	CASRGGRQSGNEQFF	TGTGCCAGTAGGGGGGGCCGACAAAGTGGGAATGAGCAGTTCTTC
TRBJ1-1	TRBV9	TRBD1	CASSGLQGGNTEAFF	TGTGCCAGCAGCGGGTTACAGGGGGGGAACACTGAAGCTTTCTTT
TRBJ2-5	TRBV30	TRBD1	CAWKSLGTGGSETQYF	TGTGCCTGGAAGAGTCTAGGGACAGGGGGCTCAGAGACCCAGTACTTC
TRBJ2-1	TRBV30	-	CAWSPLANEQFF	TGTGCCTGGAGTCCACTCGCCAATGAGCAGTTCTTC
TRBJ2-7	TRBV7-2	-	CASSLGGGTYYEQYF	TGTGCCAGCAGCTTAGGGGGGGGCACATACTACGAGCAGTACTTC
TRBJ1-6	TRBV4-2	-	CASSHGQSSNSPLHF	TGTGCCAGCAGCCACGGACAGTCATCAAATTCACCCCTCCACTTT
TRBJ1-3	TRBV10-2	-	CATSSGGNTIYF	TGCGCCACCTCCTCGGGTGGAAACACCATATATTTT
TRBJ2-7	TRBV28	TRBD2	CASSRRGGPYEQYF	TGTGCCAGCAGCCGCCGGGGGGGTCCCTACGAGCAGTACTTC
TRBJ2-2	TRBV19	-	CASSIGPNTGELFF	TGTGCCAGTAGTATAGGGCCCAACACCGGGGAGCTGTTTTTT
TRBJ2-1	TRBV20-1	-	CSASLVTQFF	TGCAGTGCTAGTCTCGTGACACAGTTCTTC
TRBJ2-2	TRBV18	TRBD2	CASSQNLPGLAHRGDTGELFF	TGTGCCAGCTCCCAGAACCTCCCGGGACTAGCGCACCGGGGGGACACCGGGGAGCTGTTTTTT
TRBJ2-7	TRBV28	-	CASSHTPGNAYEQYF	TGTGCCAGCAGCCACACTCCCGGGAACGCGTACGAGCAGTACTTC
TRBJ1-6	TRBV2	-	CASSGLPRSPLHF	TGTGCCAGCAGTGGGTTGCCCAGGTCACCCCTCCACTTT
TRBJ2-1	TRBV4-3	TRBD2	CASSPRTSGPNEQFF	TGCGCCAGCAGCCCCCGGACTAGCGGACCCAATGAGCAGTTCTTC
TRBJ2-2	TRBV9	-	CASSGPTAGELFF	TGTGCCAGCAGCGGACCAACAGCCGGGGAGCTGTTTTTT
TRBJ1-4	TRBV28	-	CASSLGQGPANEKLFF	TGTGCCAGCAGCCTCGGACAAGGTCCGGCTAATGAAAAACTGTTTTTT
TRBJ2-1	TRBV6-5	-	CASSYSYYNEQFF	TGTGCCAGCAGTTACTCTTACTACAATGAGCAGTTCTTC